These T cell receptor beta chains were read from a single sample in a study of CD4 T cells in relation to SARS-CoV-2 and coronaviruses. No antigens are known for them. The protocol was immunoSEQ multiplex PCR, while the TCRdb copy is restricted to in-frame clones and leaves out a portion. Of 25,000 or so clones listed, less than 85% are singletons. The sequenced sample consisted of CD4+ T cells from PBMCs, cultured in vitro. All receptors derive from a human donor in good health. Each CDR3 is given with its conserved first and last residue. A D gene is named only where the DNA matches it firmly. Clone size is stated in some rows and not others, as once, few, many or a class when expanded.

j_call v_call clone_size d_call cdr3_nt cdr3_aa
TRBJ1-5 TRBV27 NA TRBD1 TGTGCCAGCAGTTCCCTCGGGACAGGTGTTAGCAATCAGCCCCAGCATTTT CASSSLGTGVSNQPQHF
TRBJ2-5 TRBV7-8 NA NA TGTGCCAGCAGCACCGAGGGTGGGGGGCCCCAGACCCAGTACTTC CASSTEGGGPQTQYF
TRBJ1-5 TRBV6-5 NA NA TGTGCCAGCAGTATCACACTAAGCAATCAGCCCCAGCATTTT CASSITLSNQPQHF
TRBJ1-2 TRBV20-1 NA TRBD1 TGCAGTGCTAGTCAGGGGGAGGGCTATGGCTACACCTTC CSASQGEGYGYTF
TRBJ2-7 TRBV3-1/TRBV3-2 NA NA TGTGCCACCGGGGGTGGGCGGGGACGGGAGCAGTACTTC CATGGGRGREQYF
TRBJ2-7 TRBV18 NA NA TGTGCCAGCTCAGCAACTCCTCACTACGAGCAGTACTTC CASSATPHYEQYF
TRBJ2-3 TRBV12-3/TRBV12-4 NA NA TGTGCCAGCAGCATTACAGATACGCAGTATTTT CASSITDTQYF
TRBJ2-7 TRBV2 NA TRBD2 TGTGCCAGCATCCAGGAAGCGGGAGCGGCCTACGAGCAGTACTTC CASIQEAGAAYEQYF
TRBJ1-4 TRBV27 NA NA TGTGCCAGCAGTTTATCTTGGGCAACTAATGAAAAACTGTTTTTT CASSLSWATNEKLFF
TRBJ2-1 TRBV27 NA NA TGTGCCAGCACAGTCTCAGCCGCGAGCTCCTACAATGAGCAGTTCTTC CASTVSAASSYNEQFF
TRBJ2-7 TRBV28 NA NA TGTGCCAGCAGCTTGGACGTGTCGAAACCCTACGAGCAGTACTTC CASSLDVSKPYEQYF
TRBJ2-2 TRBV5-1 once NA TGCGCCAGCAGTGCGGACAGAAACACCGGGGAGCTGTTTTTT CASSADRNTGELFF
TRBJ2-4 TRBV4-1 NA NA TGCGCCAGCAGCCAAGTTGACTCCGGGGGTATGGACATTCAGTACTTC CASSQVDSGGMDIQYF
TRBJ2-2 TRBV7-8 NA NA TGTGCCAGCAGCTTAGTGAGGGCGGGCGGGGAGCTGTTTTTT CASSLVRAGGELFF
TRBJ1-2 TRBV5-6 NA NA TGTGCCAGCAGCCGTGAGCCGGTCGGCTGGTATGGCTACACCTTC CASSREPVGWYGYTF
TRBJ2-4 TRBV6-5 NA NA TGTGCCAGCAGGTACCGGGACATCGGGTCTAAAAACATTCAGTACTTC CASRYRDIGSKNIQYF
TRBJ2-5 TRBV7-8 once NA TGTGCCAGCGGGATCAGGGTAATTACGGAGACCCAGTACTTC CASGIRVITETQYF
TRBJ1-5 TRBV6-2/TRBV6-3 NA NA TGTGCCAGCAGTTTACAAAATAGCAATCAGCCCCAGCATTTT CASSLQNSNQPQHF
TRBJ1-6 TRBV6-1 few NA TGTGCCAGCAGTGACAGATGGCGGAATTCACCCCTCCACTTT CASSDRWRNSPLHF
TRBJ1-4 TRBV24-1 NA NA TGTGCCACCAGTGTCACAGGAGGGGCCGAAAAACTGTTTTTT CATSVTGGAEKLFF
TRBJ2-7 TRBV9 NA TRBD1 TGTGCCAGCAGCGTTGGAACAGGGGGCGCCTGGAAGACCCGAGTCTACGAGCAGTACTTC CASSVGTGGAWKTRVYEQYF
TRBJ2-4 TRBV27 NA NA TGTGCCAGCAGTTTATGGGGCAAAAACATTCAGTACTTC CASSLWGKNIQYF
TRBJ2-2 TRBV5-5 once NA TGTGCCAGCAGCTTGGGGACTTACAACACCGGGGAGCTGTTTTTT CASSLGTYNTGELFF
TRBJ2-7 TRBV6-4 few NA TGTGCCAGCAGATTTTTGGCAGGGGGGACCTACGAGCAGTACTTC CASRFLAGGTYEQYF
TRBJ2-6 TRBV5-1 once TRBD2 TGCGCCAGCAGCTCCGAGGGACTAGCGGGAACCAAAGGGGGCTCTGGGGCCAACGTCCTGACTTTC CASSSEGLAGTKGGSGANVLTF
TRBJ2-7 TRBV28 few TRBD1 TGTGCCAGCAGTTCGGACAGGGCGTCGTACGAGCAGTACTTC CASSSDRASYEQYF
TRBJ2-7 TRBV5-1 NA TRBD2 TGCGCCAGCAGCCCGACTAGCGGGAGGGCCTTGTTCGAGCAGTACTTC CASSPTSGRALFEQYF
TRBJ2-7 TRBV11-1 NA NA TGTGCCAGCAGCTTGGAATGGTCTGACGAGCAGTACTTC CASSLEWSDEQYF
TRBJ2-3 TRBV23-1 NA NA TGCGCCAGCAACTCTCATAGCACAGATACGCAGTATTTT CASNSHSTDTQYF
TRBJ1-5 TRBV18 NA NA TGTGCCAGCTCACCAGATAGCAATCAGCCCCAGCATTTT CASSPDSNQPQHF
TRBJ2-3 TRBV5-1 once TRBD2 TGCGCCAGCAGCTCGGCGGGGGGAAGCACAGATACGCAGTATTTT CASSSAGGSTDTQYF
TRBJ2-3 TRBV7-9 NA NA TGTGCCAGCAGCCTCGGGGTCACAGATACGCAGTATTTT CASSLGVTDTQYF
TRBJ2-5 TRBV4-1 NA TRBD2 TGCGCCAGCAGCCGACAACTAGCGGGGGTAATTGGGGAGACCCAGTACTTC CASSRQLAGVIGETQYF
TRBJ2-1 TRBV23-1 NA NA TGCGCCAGCAGTCACCTGGCCGGGCTCCAAGCCTACAATGAGCAGTTCTTC CASSHLAGLQAYNEQFF
TRBJ1-3 TRBV7-7 NA NA TGTGCCAGCAGTTCAGGAAACACCATATATTTT CASSSGNTIYF
TRBJ1-4 TRBV4-1 NA NA TGCGCCAGCAGCCTGGGAGGGGCGGATAATGAAAAACTGTTTTTT CASSLGGADNEKLFF
TRBJ2-3 TRBV5-4 NA NA TGTGCCAGCAGCCTCGGGGCTTCCACAGATACGCAGTATTTT CASSLGASTDTQYF
TRBJ2-1 TRBV24-1 NA NA TGTGCCACCGGCGCCGGGAATGGAGCCTACAATGAGCAGTTCTTC CATGAGNGAYNEQFF
TRBJ2-7 TRBV10-3 NA NA TGTGCCATCAGTGAGTCTTGGGGGTACGAGCAGTACTTC CAISESWGYEQYF
TRBJ2-3 TRBV6-5 NA NA TGTGCCAGCAGTCCCTCTGGGGGCACAGATACGCAGTATTTT CASSPSGGTDTQYF
TRBJ1-5 TRBV19 NA NA TGTGCCAGTAGTATGTGGCGGGATCAGCCCCAGCATTTT CASSMWRDQPQHF
TRBJ1-2 TRBV6-1 NA NA TGTGCCAGCAGTGAAGACAGATATGGCTACACCTTC CASSEDRYGYTF
TRBJ2-3 TRBV2 once TRBD1 TGTGCCAGCAGATCAAAAACAGGGGGCACAGATACGCAGTATTTT CASRSKTGGTDTQYF
TRBJ1-3 TRBV19 NA NA TGTGCCAGTAGTATCAAATCCAACACCATATATTTT CASSIKSNTIYF
TRBJ1-4 TRBV7-8 NA NA TGTGCCAGCAGCTTAGTAAGAGTCACAAAACGGGGTGAAAAACTGTTTTTT CASSLVRVTKRGEKLFF
TRBJ2-2 TRBV3-1/TRBV3-2 NA NA TGTGCCAGCAGCCAAGATAGGAACACCGGGGAGCTGTTTTTT CASSQDRNTGELFF
TRBJ2-5 TRBV2 NA TRBD1 TGTGCCAGCAGTGACAGGGGGCCCCAAGAGACCCAGTACTTC CASSDRGPQETQYF
TRBJ2-3 TRBV19 NA NA TGTGCCAGTAGTGGCCGTGCCTCCCCAGATACGCAGTATTTT CASSGRASPDTQYF
TRBJ2-7 TRBV11-2 few TRBD2 TGTGCCAGCAGCCAGTATAGCGGGAGGGCCTTGGGCGAGCAGTACTTC CASSQYSGRALGEQYF
TRBJ1-2 TRBV12-3/TRBV12-4 few NA TGTGCCAGCAGTTTAAATTGGGACTATGGCTACACCTTC CASSLNWDYGYTF
TRBJ2-3 TRBV4-1 NA NA TGCGCCAGCAGCCAACGGCAGGGTGTGGGCACAGATACGCAGTATTTT CASSQRQGVGTDTQYF
TRBJ1-5 TRBV30 NA NA TGTGCCTGGAGTGGTAGGGAAGCTCAGCCCCAGCATTTT CAWSGREAQPQHF
TRBJ1-2 TRBV30 NA TRBD1 TGTGCCTGGAGTAGAACAGGGGGCGCGGGTGGCTACACCTTC CAWSRTGGAGGYTF
TRBJ2-5 TRBV5-1 NA NA TGCGCCAGCAGCTTGGGGACTAATGGCAGGGGAGAGACCCAGTACTTC CASSLGTNGRGETQYF
TRBJ2-1 TRBV7-2 NA NA TGTGCCAGCAGCTTAGGCAGAGGAGGTCGGTCCTACAATGAGCAGTTCTTC CASSLGRGGRSYNEQFF